This T cell receptor (beta chain) was documented in a study of T cells in Graves' hyperthyroidism and ophthalmopathy. Clinical symptoms, serum thyroxine, TRAb, thyroid ultrasound and orbital computed tomography informed diagnoses. Out of 8.5 to 10 ml of fresh peripheral blood came the PBMCs. As regards this clonotype: One junction end does not reproduce the germline sequence, and a read error may be involved.

RNA transcripts gave rise to amplified TCR beta CDR3 regions. Primed by the HTBI set, a first-round RT-PCR was run on the TCR CDR3. TCRdb independently ran MiXCR on the multiplex PCR reads; one entry per CDR3 protein. The sample yields roughly 400,000 distinct CDR3 sequences, over 12% seen once. The CDR3 is made up of 14 amino acids. CDR1 is SEHNR, CDR2 FQNEAQ, per germline (reference sequence). Sequenced sample: blood. This chain connects TRBV7-9 to TRBJ2-7, with D perhaps TRBD1 (5 bases). This receptor was identified in a man aged 45-60 years with Graves' ophthalmopathy. CDR3 loop: CAGSLGFQGHEQYF. The CDR3 DNA reads as TGTGCCGGCAGCTTAGGTTTCCAGGGCCACGAGCAGTACTTC.